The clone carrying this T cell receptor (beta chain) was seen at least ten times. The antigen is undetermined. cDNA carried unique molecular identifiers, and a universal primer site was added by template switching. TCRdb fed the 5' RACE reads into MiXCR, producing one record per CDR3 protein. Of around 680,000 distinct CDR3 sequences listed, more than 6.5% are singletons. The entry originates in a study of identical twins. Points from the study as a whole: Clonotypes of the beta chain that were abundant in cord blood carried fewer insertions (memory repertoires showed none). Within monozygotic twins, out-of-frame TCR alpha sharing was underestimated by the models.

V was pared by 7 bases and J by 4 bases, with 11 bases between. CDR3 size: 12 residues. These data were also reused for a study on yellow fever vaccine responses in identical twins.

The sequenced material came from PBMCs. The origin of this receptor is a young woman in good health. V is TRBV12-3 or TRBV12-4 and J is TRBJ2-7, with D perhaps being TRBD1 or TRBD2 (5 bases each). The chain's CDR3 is CASTRGTYEQYF. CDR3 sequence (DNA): TGTGCCAGCACCCGTGGGACGTACGAGCAGTACTTC.